This TCR beta chain was sequenced in a study of cytomegalovirus exposure and HLA in healthy donors. Use of 60 Vbeta and 13 Jbeta primers characterized the PCR. Profiling relied on immunoSEQ multiplex PCR, and the TCRdb table lists in-frame clones only, not all of them. Of fewer than 200,000 clones listed, about four fifths are singletons. Points from the study as a whole: Later work found most CMV-associated TCR beta chains apparently HLA-restricted. Per a later analysis, HLA-associated TCR beta chains showed more clonal expansion than other, equally common TCR beta chains.

A remark on this clone: What it recognizes is unknown.

This clonotype was sampled from a male donor in good health and CMV-seronegative. What was sequenced was PBMCs.

CDR3 in amino acids: CASSLRIAGHNEQFF. In nucleotides, the CDR3 is TGTGCCAGCAGTCTACGGATAGCGGGACACAATGAGCAGTTCTTC. This chain links TRBV25-1 with TRBJ2-1; TRBD2 agrees at 8 bases. Germline V gives CDR1 MGHDK, CDR2 SYGVNS. CDR3 size: 15 residues. Trimming cost V 5 bases and J 5 bases; bases outside gene matches: 8.